Presented here are 23 T cell receptor beta chains from one specimen sequenced in a study of T-cell reconstitution after alpha-beta-depleted transplantation in children. The authors prepared the TCRbeta library with unique molecular identifiers. TCRdb re-derived calls from the PCR reads in MiXCR, one entry per CDR3 protein. This sample has about 610,000 distinct CDR3 sequences, with 10% to 13% found just once. Sequenced material: PBMCs from the stem cell graft donor, taken from the stem cell graft. These receptors came from a human donor who donated a stem cell graft to a child with acute myeloid leukemia.

This clonotype was recorded a few times. The genes are TRBV10-3 and TRBJ2-5; D not certain. V lost 0 bases and J lost 5, with 7 bases in between. This CDR3 is 13 amino acids long. Germline CDR1 ENHRY, CDR2 SYGVKD. The CDR3 nucleotides read TGTGCCATCAGTGAGTCCATGGGGGAGACCCAGTACTTC. Amino acid sequence: CAISESMGETQYF.

The chain couples TRBV25-1 to TRBJ1-4, with D tentatively TRBD1 (5 bases). Trimming took 7 bases from V and 8 from J, leaving 20 bases between them. CDR1 and CDR2 from the germline V gene are MGHDK and SYGVNS. The CDR3 has 15 amino acids. The CDR3 sequence is CASIPRGPRWEKLFF. Here the CDR3 DNA reads TGTGCCAGCATCCCAAGGGGACCCCGATGGGAAAAACTGTTTTTT.

Here the CDR3 DNA reads TGTGCCAGCAGTTATGACAGGGGAACTAAAAACATTCAGTACTTC. Translated: CASSYDRGTKNIQYF. The gene calls are TRBV5-6 and TRBJ2-4; TRBD1 matches 8 bases. Germline trimming cut 5 bases from V and 4 bases from J; bases unmatched to any gene: 8. CDR3 size: 15 residues. Germline V gene data show CDR1 as SGHDT and CDR2 as YYEEEE.

This clonotype has a count of ten or more. This chain connects TRBV3-1 to TRBJ2-7, with D maybe TRBD2 (6 bases). Germline V gives CDR1 LGHDT, CDR2 YNNKEL (reference sequence). This CDR3 is built from 15 residues. With 3 bases removed from V and 6 bases from J, the gap between germline ends came to 18 bases. Here the CDR3 DNA reads TGTGCCAGCAGCCAGGGACTCCTCCATCCCAGCGAGCAGTACTTC. As protein: CASSQGLLHPSEQYF.

This clonotype was picked up a small number of times. This chain uses TRBV5-6 with TRBJ2-1; 8 positions agree with TRBD2. In germline, CDR1 is SGHDT, CDR2 YYEEEE. CDR3 length: 16 residues. V dropped 2 bases and J dropped 9; count of bases not matched to a gene: 13. CDR3 sequence (DNA): TGTGCCAGCAGCTTTCCAGCGGGAGAGGGGGTCGGTGAGCAGTTCTTC. Its translation: CASSFPAGEGVGEQFF.

This clonotype was seen more than once but under ten times. V usage is TRBV6-1 and J usage is TRBJ1-5, with TRBD1 identical over 8 bases. Germline V gives CDR1 MNHNS, CDR2 SASEGT. Trimming at V came to 5 bases and at J to 2 bases, leaving 5 bases not matched to a gene. The CDR3 is made up of 15 amino acids. Here the CDR3 reads CASSPDRGGNQPQHF. The DNA for the CDR3 is TGTGCCAGCAGTCCAGACAGGGGAGGCAATCAGCCCCAGCATTTT.

The rearrangement uses TRBV20-1 and TRBJ2-2; D might be TRBD1 or TRBD2, each matching 7 bases. Germline V CDR1 and CDR2: DFQATT, SNEGSKA (reference sequence). This CDR3 contains 15 residues. V was shortened by 0 bases and J by 5 bases, with 13 bases between the two germline ends. CDR3 DNA sequence: TGCAGTGCTAGAGATCCCCAGGGGGGGACCGGGGAGCTGTTTTTT. Encoded protein: CSARDPQGGTGELFF.

This rearrangement joins TRBV4-2 to TRBJ2-2, with D uncertain. There are 16 residues in the CDR3. V lost 1 base, J lost 4 bases, and 13 bases lay in between. CDR1 LGHNA and CDR2 YNFKEQ come from the germline V gene. In DNA, the CDR3 is TGTGCCAGCAGCCAAGGGGAAACCATTGGCACCGGGGAGCTGTTTTTT. This translates into CASSQGETIGTGELFF.

This clonotype has only a few counts. V and J are TRBV20-1 and TRBJ1-4; 7 nucleotides align to TRBD1. V was clipped by 1 base and J by 6 bases; unmatched bases: 8. The CDR3 length is 15 residues. CDR1 is DFQATT and CDR2 is SNEGSKA in the germline V gene (reference sequence). The CDR3 sequence: CSARADDRAHEKLFF. CDR3 nucleotides: TGCAGTGCTAGAGCCGATGACAGGGCCCATGAAAAACTGTTTTTT.

This rearrangement joins TRBV6-4 to TRBJ2-1; 10 nucleotides match TRBD1. Germline V CDR1 and CDR2: MRHNA, SNTAGT. This CDR3 has 15 amino acids. The V segment lost 5 bases and the J segment 3 bases; nucleotides outside the gene matches: 4. As DNA, the CDR3 is TGTGCCAGCAGTAAGACAGGGGGCGACTACAATGAGCAGTTCTTC. Its translation is CASSKTGGDYNEQFF.

This clonotype was recorded many times. The rearrangement joins TRBV10-3 to TRBJ2-7; 7 bases line up with TRBD1. Trimming took 4 bases from V and 4 from J; bases not matched to a gene: 4. This CDR3 has 13 residues. Germline CDR1 ENHRY, CDR2 SYGVKD. The chain's CDR3 is CAISGDREYEQYF. The DNA for the CDR3 is TGTGCCATCAGTGGAGACAGGGAGTACGAGCAGTACTTC.

This clonotype occurred many times. V usage is TRBV3-1 and J usage is TRBJ2-7; 12 bases align to TRBD2. CDR1 is LGHDT, CDR2 YNNKEL, per germline (reference sequence). Unmatched junction bases numbered 1, after V lost 4 bases and J lost 3 bases. The CDR3 spans 14 residues. The CDR3 reads CASSRGLAGYEQYF. The CDR3 nucleotides are TGTGCCAGCAGCCGGGGACTAGCGGGCTACGAGCAGTACTTC.

V is TRBV5-1 and J is TRBJ2-1; 12 nucleotides line up with TRBD2. The CDR3 has 17 residues. Losses at the gene ends were 3 bases for V and 2 bases for J; bases not matched to a gene: 6. Looked up from germline, CDR1 is SGHRS and CDR2 is YFSETQ. The CDR3 nucleotides read TGCGCCAGCAGCTATGGACTAGCGGGATTACCCTACAATGAGCAGTTCTTC. As protein: CASSYGLAGLPYNEQFF.

This clonotype showed up many times. The genes are TRBV27 and TRBJ2-2; TRBD2 agrees at 10 bases. Trimming removed 6 bases from V and 5 bases from J; junction bases left unmatched: 9. Germline V gene data show CDR1 as MNHEY and CDR2 as SMNVEV (reference sequence). The CDR3 has 16 residues. CDR3 sequence reads: CASRLLTSGKTGELFF. CDR3 sequence (DNA): TGTGCCAGCAGGCTGCTAACTAGCGGGAAAACCGGGGAGCTGTTTTTT.

This clonotype was recorded at least ten times. This chain connects TRBV6-6 to TRBJ2-7; no definite D call. The V and J ends lost 7 bases and 4 bases respectively, with 14 bases between them. CDR3 length equals 13 residues. Germline assignment: CDR1 MNHNY and CDR2 SVGAGI (reference sequence). CDR3 in amino acids: CASNSLPGYEQYF. The CDR3, as DNA: TGTGCCAGCAACTCACTGCCGGGTTACGAGCAGTACTTC.

The V and J genes are TRBV12-3 or TRBV12-4 and TRBJ1-2, with TRBD1 matching 8 bases. This CDR3 comprises 14 residues. With 4 bases clipped from V and 5 bases from J, the junction kept 6 bases outside the gene matches. The CDR3 protein is CASSYGQGWYGYTF. Here the CDR3 DNA reads TGTGCCAGCAGTTATGGACAGGGTTGGTATGGCTACACCTTC.

Only a few counts were recorded for this clonotype. The chain joins TRBV5-1 to TRBJ2-7; 12 bases fit TRBD2. Germline values: CDR1 SGHRS, CDR2 YFSETQ. The CDR3 has 15 residues. Unmatched junction bases numbered 7, after V lost 3 bases and J lost 6 bases. The CDR3 here is CASSSEGLAGGEQYF. The CDR3 coding sequence is TGCGCCAGCAGCTCGGAGGGACTAGCGGGTGGCGAGCAGTACTTC.

The gene calls are TRBV7-2 and TRBJ2-7, with 7 bases aligning to TRBD1. CDR3 length: 15 amino acids. CDR1 and CDR2 from the germline V gene are SGHTA and FQGNSA. J gave up 1 base and V 2 bases, and 5 bases lay outside the gene matches. CDR3 DNA: TGTGCCAGCAGCTTATCCGGACAGGATTCCTACGAGCAGTACTTC. It translates to CASSLSGQDSYEQYF.

This clonotype was found many times. The gene calls are TRBV29-1 and TRBJ2-3, with TRBD1 as a possible D gene (5 bases). V lost 1 base, J lost 0 bases, and 11 bases lay in between. CDR3 length equals 15 residues. Germline CDR1 is SQVTM and CDR2 is ANQGSEA. CDR3 sequence: CSVEGARGSTDTQYF. DNA for the CDR3: TGCAGCGTTGAAGGTGCTAGGGGTAGCACAGATACGCAGTATTTT.

This clonotype showed up many times. The chain links TRBV28 to TRBJ1-1; D not certain. V gave up 0 bases and J gave up 0 bases, with 17 bases separating them. Germline V gives CDR1 MDHEN, CDR2 SYDVKM. CDR3 length: 18 residues. CDR3 region: CASSLWDLGGPMNTEAFF. CDR3 DNA: TGTGCCAGCAGTTTATGGGACCTAGGAGGACCCATGAACACTGAAGCTTTCTTT.

This clonotype was seen a handful of times. This chain links TRBV29-1 with TRBJ2-3; no firm D call. V was trimmed by 4 bases and J by 2 bases, leaving 10 bases between them. CDR1 SQVTM and CDR2 ANQGSEA come from the germline V gene. CDR3 length: 13 residues. CDR3 protein: CSVVVGPTDTQYF. CDR3 DNA sequence: TGCAGCGTTGTAGTAGGCCCCACAGATACGCAGTATTTT.

The J gene is TRBJ2-3, the V gene TRBV24-1; 12 nucleotides align to TRBD2. Germline CDR1 KGHDR, CDR2 SFDVKD. Trimming at V came to 4 bases and at J to 4 bases, leaving 2 bases not matched to a gene. The CDR3 covers 15 residues. CDR3 bases: TGTGCCACCAGTGAGACTAGCGGGGGCCCAGATACGCAGTATTTT. It translates to CATSETSGGPDTQYF.

This clonotype was counted at least ten times. The chain carries TRBV20-1 and TRBJ1-1; D is uncertain. V was pared by 2 bases and J by 1 base, with 8 bases between. This CDR3 is built from 13 residues. Germline CDR1 is DFQATT and CDR2 is SNEGSKA (reference sequence). The CDR3 region has the DNA TGCAGTGCTAGAACCGACGGGAACACTGAAGCTTTCTTT. This gives the protein CSARTDGNTEAFF.